This T cell receptor (beta chain) was sequenced in a study of shared clonotypes between healthy human individuals. Background on the study: Donors were a couple of women and a few men aged 18 to 49. Study outcomes and limitations: The four-donor shared clonotypes exceeded non-shared clonotypes in generation probability, with non-shared ones scoring lower.

Naive CD8 populations comprised CD45RO-negative cells positively selected for CCR7, excluding terminally differentiated effector memory CD45RA+ cells. The CDR3 is made up of 15 amino acids. V shed 3 bases and J 5 bases; nucleotides not matched to a gene: 4. Germline CDR1 is SGHTA and CDR2 is FQGTGA. About this clone: What it recognizes is unknown. Other DNA variants within this sample encode the same CDR3.

The test was conducted at deep level. DNA at 200 ng, some 31,000 T cell genomes, went into sorted-subset replicate PCRs. Assay: immunoSEQ multiplex PCR; the TCRdb copy retains only in-frame clones and omits some. The data hold some 2,000,000 clones, with about 95% observed a single time. The chain carries TRBV7-3 and TRBJ2-3, with 11 bases aligning to TRBD2. This clonotype was obtained from a young man in good health. The sequenced sample was naive CD8+ T cells sorted from blood. CDR3 DNA sequence: TGTGCCAGCAGCTTTAGCGGGGGGGCCCTAGATACGCAGTATTTT. Protein sequence: CASSFSGGALDTQYF.